This T cell receptor beta chain was retrieved from a study of T cells after yellow fever vaccination. 5'RACE template switching added a universal primer site and UMIs to TCR cDNA. TCRdb used MiXCR to reprocess the 5' RACE reads, holding one entry per CDR3 protein. The sample carries about 370,000 distinct CDR3 sequences, more than 9% recorded once. Trimming removed 2 bases at V and 2 bases at J, with 16 bases between. This CDR3 has 16 amino acids. The germline V gene encodes CDR1 SGDLS and CDR2 YYNGEE. Points from the study as a whole: Among all clonotypes, a small share was observed in both CD4 and CD8 compartments. Boosting was followed by the reappearance of most primary-vaccination clones (approximately 97% CD4, about 89% CD8).

About this clonotype: The antigen remains undetermined.

Sequences were derived from PBMCs, sampled on the day of the first yellow fever vaccination. This chain joins TRBV9 and TRBJ1-2; D possibly corresponds to TRBD1 (5 bases). The receptor was derived from a young man who received the YFV17D yellow fever vaccine. The DNA for the CDR3 is TGTGCCAGCAGCGTGCACCCCCGGGGGTCCAACTATGGCTACACCTTC. This sequence encodes CASSVHPRGSNYGYTF.